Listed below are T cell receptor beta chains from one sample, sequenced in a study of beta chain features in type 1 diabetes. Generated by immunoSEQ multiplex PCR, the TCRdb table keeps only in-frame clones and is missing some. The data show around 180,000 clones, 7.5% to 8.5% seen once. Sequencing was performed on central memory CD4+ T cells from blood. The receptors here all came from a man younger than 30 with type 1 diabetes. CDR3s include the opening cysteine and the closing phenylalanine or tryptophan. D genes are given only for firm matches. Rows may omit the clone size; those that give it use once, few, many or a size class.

cdr3_aa: CASSSSSGRIYNEQFF
cdr3_nt: TGTGCCAGCAGCTCCTCTAGCGGGAGGATCTACAATGAGCAGTTCTTC
j_call: TRBJ2-1
d_call: TRBD2
v_call: TRBV5-4
clone_size: .

cdr3_aa: CASSQELEGKQYF
cdr3_nt: TGCGCCAGCAGCCAAGAATTGGAGGGGAAGCAGTACTTC
j_call: TRBJ2-7
d_call: .
v_call: TRBV4-3
clone_size: few

cdr3_aa: CASSPEGYNEQFF
cdr3_nt: TGTGCCAGCTCACCTGAGGGATACAATGAGCAGTTCTTC
j_call: TRBJ2-1
d_call: .
v_call: TRBV18
clone_size: few

cdr3_aa: CASSQFTGMGWTQYF
cdr3_nt: TGTGCCAGCAGCCAATTCACAGGGATGGGATGGACCCAGTACTTC
j_call: TRBJ2-5
d_call: .
v_call: TRBV14
clone_size: few

cdr3_aa: CASSEALQGLNTEAFF
cdr3_nt: TGTGCCAGCAGTGAAGCGCTTCAGGGTCTGAACACTGAAGCTTTCTTT
j_call: TRBJ1-1
d_call: .
v_call: TRBV2
clone_size: .

cdr3_aa: CASSTRTVNTGELFF
cdr3_nt: TGTGCCAGCAGCACAAGGACAGTTAACACCGGGGAGCTGTTTTTT
j_call: TRBJ2-2
d_call: .
v_call: TRBV7-2
clone_size: few

cdr3_aa: CASSQDVGRGRDSTDTQYF
cdr3_nt: TGCGCCAGCAGCCAAGATGTTGGTAGAGGACGGGATAGCACAGATACGCAGTATTTT
j_call: TRBJ2-3
d_call: .
v_call: TRBV4-3
clone_size: .

cdr3_aa: CASSQNYVRGVGELFF
cdr3_nt: TGCGCCAGCAGCCAAAATTATGTCAGGGGAGTGGGGGAGCTGTTTTTT
j_call: TRBJ2-2
d_call: .
v_call: TRBV4-3
clone_size: .

cdr3_aa: CASSGLTVNTEAFF
cdr3_nt: TGTGCCAGCAGCGGGTTGACAGTGAACACTGAAGCTTTCTTT
j_call: TRBJ1-1
d_call: .
v_call: TRBV5-6
clone_size: .

cdr3_aa: CATSSYLAGATDTQYF
cdr3_nt: TGTGCCACCAGCAGTTACCTAGCGGGGGCAACAGATACGCAGTATTTT
j_call: TRBJ2-3
d_call: TRBD2
v_call: TRBV15
clone_size: few

cdr3_aa: CASSLAGDQETQYF
cdr3_nt: TGCGCCAGCAGCTTGGCGGGGGACCAAGAGACCCAGTACTTC
j_call: TRBJ2-5
d_call: .
v_call: TRBV5-1
clone_size: few

cdr3_aa: CASSFRDTEAFF
cdr3_nt: TGTGCCAGCAGCTTCAGGGACACTGAAGCTTTCTTT
j_call: TRBJ1-1
d_call: .
v_call: TRBV11-2
clone_size: .

cdr3_aa: CASSLTQGIDTQYF
cdr3_nt: TGTGCCAGCAGCTTAACACAGGGGATAGATACGCAGTATTTT
j_call: TRBJ2-3
d_call: TRBD1
v_call: TRBV7-9
clone_size: .

cdr3_aa: CASSLQRKNTEAFF
cdr3_nt: TGTGCCAGCAGCTTACAGAGGAAGAACACTGAAGCTTTCTTT
j_call: TRBJ1-1
d_call: .
v_call: TRBV11-2
clone_size: few

cdr3_aa: CASSPRPGGGNEQFF
cdr3_nt: TGTGCCAGCAGCCCACGACCCGGCGGTGGGAATGAGCAGTTCTTC
j_call: TRBJ2-1
d_call: .
v_call: TRBV14
clone_size: few

cdr3_aa: CASSYEGQPNSPLHF
cdr3_nt: TGTGCCAGCAGTTACGAGGGACAGCCAAATTCACCCCTCCACTTT
j_call: TRBJ1-6
d_call: TRBD1
v_call: TRBV6-5
clone_size: few

cdr3_aa: CASSYAGGRVYF
cdr3_nt: TGTGCCAGCAGTTACGCTGGCGGGAGAGTATATTTT
j_call: TRBJ2-3
d_call: TRBD2
v_call: TRBV6-5
clone_size: few